This is a list of T cell receptor beta chains from one sample in a study of cytomegalovirus exposure and HLA in healthy donors. Sequenced by immunoSEQ multiplex PCR; TCRdb stores in-frame clones only, minus some. The table lists some 150,000 clones, 85% to 90% of them singletons, with less than 8% in the top ten. Source material: PBMCs. The receptors come from a woman between 25 and 40 years old in good health and CMV-seropositive. The CDR3 runs from the conserved cysteine through the conserved F or W. D genes are given only for firm matches. Part of the rows lack a size; the others show once, few, many or a class for expanded clones.

CDR3 protein: CASTLDTMDSEEQYF
CDR3 DNA: TGTGCCAGCACCCTAGACACAATGGACAGTGAGGAGCAGTACTTC
V gene: TRBV6-6
J gene: TRBJ2-7
clone size: .
D gene: .

CDR3 protein: CASSSSDLMSRFKTGEGTDTQYF
CDR3 DNA: TGCGCCAGCAGCTCGTCTGACTTGATGTCACGATTTAAGACAGGGGAGGGCACAGATACGCAGTATTTT
V gene: TRBV5-1
J gene: TRBJ2-3
clone size: .
D gene: TRBD1

CDR3 protein: CASSLGTAYEQYF
CDR3 DNA: TGTGCCAGCAGCCTCGGGACAGCGTACGAGCAGTACTTC
V gene: TRBV11-1
J gene: TRBJ2-7
clone size: .
D gene: TRBD1

CDR3 protein: CASSLKGDTEAFF
CDR3 DNA: TGCGCCAGCAGCTTGAAGGGGGATACTGAAGCTTTCTTT
V gene: TRBV5-1
J gene: TRBJ1-1
clone size: .
D gene: .

CDR3 protein: CASSPGGETQYF
CDR3 DNA: TGTGCCAGCAGCCCCGGGGGGGAGACCCAGTACTTC
V gene: TRBV27
J gene: TRBJ2-5
clone size: .
D gene: TRBD2

CDR3 protein: CASNAGYDTGELFF
CDR3 DNA: TGTGCCAGTAATGCAGGGTATGATACCGGGGAGCTGTTTTTT
V gene: TRBV19
J gene: TRBJ2-2
clone size: .
D gene: .

CDR3 protein: CAIGLAGTETQYF
CDR3 DNA: TGTGCCATCGGGCTAGCGGGAACAGAGACCCAGTACTTC
V gene: TRBV10-3
J gene: TRBJ2-5
clone size: once
D gene: TRBD2

CDR3 protein: CASSLYQGIDEQYF
CDR3 DNA: TGTGCCAGCAGCTTATACCAGGGTATCGACGAGCAGTACTTC
V gene: TRBV7-9
J gene: TRBJ2-7
clone size: few
D gene: .

CDR3 protein: CASSSFGQGAFRAEQYF
CDR3 DNA: TGTGCCAGCAGCTCCTTCGGACAGGGGGCGTTTCGGGCCGAGCAGTACTTC
V gene: TRBV14
J gene: TRBJ2-7
clone size: .
D gene: TRBD1

CDR3 protein: CASSHYRQGANGNYGYTF
CDR3 DNA: TGTGCCAGCAGCCATTACCGACAGGGGGCAAACGGCAACTATGGCTACACCTTC
V gene: TRBV11-2
J gene: TRBJ1-2
clone size: .
D gene: TRBD1

CDR3 protein: CASSLRYGSAKNIQYF
CDR3 DNA: TGTGCCAGCAGTTTACGGTACGGGAGTGCCAAAAACATTCAGTACTTC
V gene: TRBV28
J gene: TRBJ2-4
clone size: .
D gene: .

CDR3 protein: CSVSRATNTGELFF
CDR3 DNA: TGCAGCGTCTCCCGAGCGACGAACACCGGGGAGCTGTTTTTT
V gene: TRBV29-1
J gene: TRBJ2-2
clone size: .
D gene: .

CDR3 protein: CASSEEPGSGAKTQYF
CDR3 DNA: TGTGCCAGCAGTGAAGAACCCGGTAGCGGGGCAAAGACCCAGTACTTC
V gene: TRBV6-1
J gene: TRBJ2-5
clone size: .
D gene: TRBD2

CDR3 protein: CASSLGVAGAGGKTQYF
CDR3 DNA: TGCGCCAGCAGCTTGGGGGTAGCGGGGGCCGGAGGGAAGACCCAGTACTTC
V gene: TRBV5-1
J gene: TRBJ2-5
clone size: .
D gene: TRBD2

CDR3 protein: CASSSGGPEEQYF
CDR3 DNA: TGTGCCAGCAGCTCGGGAGGGCCGGAAGAGCAGTACTTC
V gene: TRBV7-9
J gene: TRBJ2-7
clone size: .
D gene: TRBD2

CDR3 protein: CASSVEGSETQYF
CDR3 DNA: TGTGCCAGCAGCGTTGAAGGGAGTGAGACCCAGTACTTC
V gene: TRBV9
J gene: TRBJ2-5
clone size: .
D gene: .

CDR3 protein: CASSQTIIETQYF
CDR3 DNA: TGTGCCAGCAGCCAAACTATCATAGAGACCCAGTACTTC
V gene: TRBV7-3
J gene: TRBJ2-5
clone size: .
D gene: .

CDR3 protein: CASSSGAGAETQYF
CDR3 DNA: TGCGCCAGCAGCTCCGGGGCGGGAGCAGAGACCCAGTACTTC
V gene: TRBV5-1
J gene: TRBJ2-5
clone size: .
D gene: TRBD2

CDR3 protein: CASSERTAASYEQYF
CDR3 DNA: TGTGCCAGCAGTGAGAGGACAGCTGCCTCCTACGAGCAGTACTTC
V gene: TRBV6-1
J gene: TRBJ2-7
clone size: .
D gene: .

CDR3 protein: CASSHLNSPLHF
CDR3 DNA: TGCGCCAGCAGCCACTTGAATTCACCCCTCCACTTT
V gene: TRBV4-1
J gene: TRBJ1-6
clone size: .
D gene: .

CDR3 protein: CASSGGGARTDTQYF
CDR3 DNA: TGTGCCAGCAGTGGCGGGGGGGCCCGGACAGATACGCAGTATTTT
V gene: TRBV6-1
J gene: TRBJ2-3
clone size: .
D gene: TRBD2

CDR3 protein: CASSRGGSKLFF
CDR3 DNA: TGTGCCAGCAGCCGCGGTGGGTCCAAACTGTTTTTT
V gene: TRBV5-6
J gene: TRBJ1-4
clone size: .
D gene: .

CDR3 protein: CATSGRAADTQYF
CDR3 DNA: TGTGCCACTAGCGGGAGGGCCGCAGATACGCAGTATTTT
V gene: TRBV27
J gene: TRBJ2-3
clone size: .
D gene: TRBD2

CDR3 protein: CASSVDGGTEAFF
CDR3 DNA: TGTGCCAGCAGTGTTGACGGGGGGACTGAAGCTTTCTTT
V gene: TRBV6-1
J gene: TRBJ1-1
clone size: .
D gene: .

CDR3 protein: CASSPTSGGPPQYF
CDR3 DNA: TGTGCCAGCAGCCCGACTAGCGGGGGCCCACCGCAGTATTTT
V gene: TRBV7-2
J gene: TRBJ2-3
clone size: .
D gene: TRBD2

CDR3 protein: CASSPLAGGPYNEQFF
CDR3 DNA: TGTGCCAGCAGCCCATTGGCGGGAGGGCCCTACAATGAGCAGTTCTTC
V gene: TRBV2
J gene: TRBJ2-1
clone size: .
D gene: TRBD2

CDR3 protein: CASSFSSTGITNEKLFF
CDR3 DNA: TGTGCCAGCAGCTTTTCGTCGACAGGAATCACTAATGAAAAACTGTTTTTT
V gene: TRBV7-9
J gene: TRBJ1-4
clone size: .
D gene: .

CDR3 protein: CASSDRSSNQPQHF
CDR3 DNA: TGTGCCAGCAGTGACAGGTCTAGCAATCAGCCCCAGCATTTT
V gene: TRBV28
J gene: TRBJ1-5
clone size: .
D gene: .

CDR3 protein: CASSPYTGYFNQPQHF
CDR3 DNA: TGTGCCAGCAGTCCATACACGGGGTATTTCAATCAGCCCCAGCATTTT
V gene: TRBV28
J gene: TRBJ1-5
clone size: few
D gene: .

CDR3 protein: CASSPIGRQGRSYEQYF
CDR3 DNA: TGTGCCAGCAGCCCCATAGGAAGACAGGGGAGGTCCTACGAGCAGTACTTC
V gene: TRBV11-2
J gene: TRBJ2-7
clone size: .
D gene: TRBD1